This TCR beta chain came from a study of monozygotic twins with cystic fibrosis. Here immunoSEQ multiplex PCR was the method, and the copy in TCRdb shows in-frame clones only, minus some. The sample holds some 17,000 clones, around 96% seen once. The CDR3 consists of 17 residues. V lost 1 base, J lost 0 bases, and 10 bases lay in between. Germline V CDR1 and CDR2: SGHTA, FQGNSA. As regards this clone: Its antigen remains unidentified.

General study findings and limits: The repertoire was suggested to be naive-dominated, clonality median roughly 0.0091. In 13 of 16 pairs, V gene usage was closest to the co-twin's.

J is TRBJ1-6 and V is TRBV7-2; tentatively, D is TRBD1 (6 bases). This TCR derives from a girl aged 2 to 10 with cystic fibrosis. The source material was blood. CDR3: CASSLVPRGSYNSPLHF. CDR3 DNA: TGTGCCAGCAGCTTAGTTCCCAGGGGCTCCTATAATTCACCCCTCCACTTT.